This note documents a single T cell receptor beta chain sequence. The source of the sample is a study of blood T cell repertoires in COVID-19. On the study more broadly: Researchers got acute and convalescent COVID-19 samples from the United States, Italy and Spain.

Sequencing was performed with immunoSEQ multiplex PCR; in TCRdb, only in-frame clones are kept and a portion is missing. The table includes over 150,000 clones, about 88% detected once. The sequence came from a man aged 25 to 40 with acute or convalescent COVID-19. The sequenced material came from peripheral blood.

CDR3 DNA: TGTGCCTGGAGGGGGACGGGGGGGAGCGGTACGCAGTATTTT. It encodes CAWRGTGGSGTQYF. The chain links TRBV30 to TRBJ2-3; 8 bases agree with TRBD2. V dropped 3 bases and J dropped 8; count of bases not matched to a gene: 10. There are 14 residues in the CDR3. Germline V lookup: CDR1 GTSNPN, CDR2 SVGIG (reference sequence).